Included here is one T cell receptor beta chain sequence, with context. Its antigen remains undetermined. No much larger clonotype is one base removed from it; base qualities were not supplied. The receptor library was made with the immunoSEQ multiplex PCR assay. For the multiplex PCR, a mixture combining 60 forward primers for TCR Vbeta segments and 13 reverse primers for TCR Jbeta segments was used. The CDR3 region of rearranged TCR beta genes was amplified from genomic DNA with a multiplex PCR assay. Amplified TCR beta libraries were sequenced as 87-base-pair reads on the Illumina HiSeq System. Regarding the original processing steps: A later analysis tallied around 80 million unique TCR beta chains across the roughly 610 repertoires, and approximately 12 million of those chains were shared by two or more donors. To remove PCR and sequencing errors, raw reads were error-corrected and collapsed into unique sequences using a nearest-neighbor algorithm that merged closely related sequences. Alignment of CDR3 sequences to IMGT reference sequences was used to assign V, D and J gene segments. For a sequence to be retained, a match of at least six nucleotides was required to both a V gene segment and a J gene segment. Rearrangements were classified as productive when the CDR3 lacked stop codons and remained in frame with V and J, and all other rearrangements were classified as non-productive. CDR3 was defined according to IMGT convention as the region running from the second conserved V-encoded cysteine to the conserved J-encoded phenylalanine. The earlier analysis of a few hundred of the donors excluded sequences that lacked an unambiguous match to a single V gene segment. An earlier analysis of a few hundred of the donors called V segments functional above 56.7% productive rearrangements and segregating when the between-donor standard deviation exceeded 5%. To diagnose cytomegalovirus status from the catalog of TCR beta chain sequences, a statistical classification framework was built. In a later analysis, TCR nucleotide sequences were compared against IMGT/GENE-DB human TR gene sequences so that V and J genes could be assigned. In a later analysis, CDR3 sequences and most-parsimonious VDJ recombination scenarios were assigned using the TCRdist pipeline. In a later analysis, every TCR beta chain was defined by the combination of its CDR3 amino acid sequence and its V-gene family, and reads without a unique V-gene family were dropped. As a way to deal with suspected cross-contamination and a sequencing artifact, a later analysis dropped over 550 nucleotide sequences that were highly shared and had low generation probability. In a later analysis, a clonal expansion index for each public chain was calculated from normalized within-repertoire ranks of inferred template counts. In a later analysis, generation probabilities were computed with a VDJ recombination model fitted to out-of-frame rearrangements, and the resulting probabilities were checked against IGoR. A later analysis scored TCR-TCR, TCR-HLA and TCR-CMV co-occurrence with hypergeometric tests, applying a repertoire-size bias correction to TCR pairs. To estimate false discovery rates, a later analysis permuted the HLA or CMV assignments 20 times. In a later analysis, co-occurring TCRs were grouped with DBSCAN, and TCRdist sequence similarity was added when clustering was performed within HLA-allele-positive subsets. Repertoires with fewer than 30,000 or more than 120,000 public chains were left out of co-occurrence clustering, as were about 5 repertoires with anomalous nucleotide sharing. TCRdb carries this immuneACCESS record with in-frame sequences only. Its versions omit some clonotypes, under half of them owing to an unresolved V gene in the studies checked, with the rest unexplained. V and J calls plus clone size are reproduced from that table; the DNA served to infer D and trimming. The sample table lists some 160,000 clones, over 75% of them with a count of one. The ten largest clones take up 2% to 2.5% of the sample.

The cohort was made up of approximately 700 healthy bone marrow donors. All cohort members were sampled while nominally healthy, although unrecorded immune exposures were likely present. The donor tested CMV seronegative, placing the donor among the 352 seronegative members of the cohort. A peripheral blood sample was collected from each donor, and TCR beta sequencing was performed on peripheral blood mononuclear cells. The Qiagen DNeasy Blood Extraction Kit was used to extract genomic DNA from the blood cell samples. The data were taken from a study of cytomegalovirus exposure and HLA in healthy donors (dated by TCRdb to about 2017). Some background on the complete study: An earlier analysis of roughly 570 of the donors reported over 250 Gb of sequence data and around 100 million unique TCR beta sequences obtained from roughly 170 million T cells. About 330 gigabases of sequencing data and tens of millions of unique TCR sequences made up an early release that covered approximately 620 HLA-typed donors. Of the approximately 400 genotyped donors, approximately 80% fell in the genetic ancestry cluster associated with self-reported Caucasian donors. The study aimed to test whether cataloging public T cell receptors could reveal signatures of past pathogen exposure. The study profiled the T cell repertoires of fewer than 850 subjects by immunosequencing and related them to cytomegalovirus serostatus. In addition to the first cohort of roughly 670 subjects, a separate validation cohort of approximately 120 different subjects was used. High-throughput TCR immunosequencing, statistical association of individual TCRs with disease status, and machine learning were combined to predict cytomegalovirus infection status. To study patterns of TCR occurrence, a later analysis re-analyzed previously published TCR beta repertoires from 500 to 850 donors and added high-resolution HLA genotyping. In the later analysis, no new phenotypic data were used to find candidate immune exposures; instead, reliance was placed on TCR beta sequences and their occurrence across donors. An earlier analysis of several hundred of the donors used high-throughput TCR beta sequencing to judge whether each TCR beta V gene segment behaved as functional or pseudogenic. Donor age, sex, ethnicity and CMV serostatus were collected together with the repertoire data. In a later genetic analysis, genome-wide SNP genotypes for about three fifths of the roughly 670 donors were used, and that subset was treated as a discovery cohort. Every repertoire in the discovery cohort had been generated on one and the same sequencing platform. HLA typing included class I and class II loci at four-digit resolution. Typing coverage differed by locus: A, B, C, DRB1 and DQB1 were typed in roughly 620-630 donors, DQA1 in 500 to 550, DPA1 in some 570, and DPB1 in around 440. Because of strong linkage in the cohort, five DR-DQ haplotypes were treated as single units for association and clustering. Across 300 to 500 genotyped donors of the cohort, an average of 235,054 unique TCR beta nucleotide sequences per donor were sequenced, and roughly a sixth of those sequences were non-productive.

Counted from cysteine to phenylalanine, this CDR3 has 17 amino acids. Just the 51-base CDR3 DNA is kept, in frame starting at base 1. After removal of 2 bases from V and 6 bases from J, the junction retains 10 bases not matched to a gene. The germline V gene gives CDR1 as SGDLS and CDR2 as YYNGEE. General study outcomes and caveats: Because some donors lacked HLA typing at each locus, the association tests relied only on the typed subset. Most CMV-associated TCR beta chains appeared to be HLA-restricted in a later analysis, and the HLA associations seemed to be driven largely by CMV exposure. A later genetic analysis associated a missense DCLRE1C variant with V-gene and J-gene trimming of TCR beta chains, and an independent cohort replicated the association. In a later analysis, the rate of TCR association differed among HLA loci, with DRB1 alleles having the most associated TCRs and HLA-C alleles having the fewest. In both the original and validation cohorts, the classifier was reported to diagnose cytomegalovirus status with high specificity and sensitivity. Most TCR sequences were seen in very few donors, while some public TCRs were found in many individuals. According to the authors, the approach could potentially be generalized to other disease states and immunological phenotypes. In vitro tests confirmed that a few of the cytomegalovirus-associated TCR beta chains recognize cytomegalovirus antigens. Sequencing depth was assumed to be roughly uniform across donors in the presence/absence analyses, though that assumption may not hold. A later genetic analysis reported fewer N-insertions in productive TCRs among donors in an Asian-associated ancestry cluster than the roughly 700-donor mean. Because counts were too low, some 17 rarely observed V segments, including chromosome 9 orphons, were excluded from the earlier analysis of fewer than 650 of the donors. According to a later analysis, parvovirus B19, influenza, CMV and Epstein-Barr virus appeared linked to several top co-occurrence clusters. The 87-base-pair reads could not distinguish some IMGT-functional V segments, including TRBV6-2 and TRBV6-3, so those segments were excluded. A further reported finding was that TCR beta sequences accurately predicted the HLA-A and HLA-B alleles for most subjects in the first cohort. Strong co-occurrence of HLA alleles, especially DR and DQ, made assigning TCR associations to individual alleles difficult. Compared with equally common non-associated chains, HLA-associated TCR beta chains in a later analysis were more clonally expanded and had lower generation probabilities. Broadly in line with IMGT annotations, most TCR beta V segments showed up in productive rearrangements about 87% or about 30% of the time in an earlier analysis of several hundred of the donors. The study gave a list of under 200 TCR beta chains associated with cytomegalovirus. A later analysis associated 16,951 TCR beta sequences with specific HLA alleles at a false discovery rate of 0.05. Linkage disequilibrium might explain the correlated functional status among segregating V segments, but an unknown experimental factor could not be ruled out. A cluster of highly shared sequence variants was judged likely to represent a technical artifact of the sequencing pipeline. The cohort was sequenced for TCR beta chains only, and without alpha or paired-chain data the features that could be detected were limited. The only immune exposure information available for the cohort was CMV serostatus.

The sample was PBMCs. The clonotype originates from a man aged 55 to 70 in good health and CMV-seronegative. The sequence links TRBV9 to TRBJ2-1, and TRBD1 matches 11 of the central bases. The nucleotide sequence is TGTGCCAGCAGCGTGGGGGTCGGGACAGGGGGGCGCAATGAGCAGTTCTTC. It encodes CASSVGVGTGGRNEQFF.